These T cell receptor beta chains were read from a single sample in a study of shared clonotypes between healthy human individuals. The assay was immunoSEQ multiplex PCR, and TCRdb's table has in-frame clones only and misses some. Counted here are 190,000 or so clones, 60% to 75% occurring once; the ten biggest clones make up about 10%. The sample taken for sequencing was memory CD4+ T cells sorted from blood. The receptors here all came from a man in his thirties or forties in good health. The CDR3 runs from the conserved cysteine through the conserved F or W. Fields, in order: J gene, D gene, CDR3 length, clone size, V gene, CDR3 DNA, CDR3 protein. A D gene is named only where the DNA matches it firmly. Expanded clones are given a class, and other clones once, few, many or no size at all.

>TRBJ2-7|TRBD2|15|NA|TRBV28
TGTGCCAGCAGTCTGACTAGCGGGAGGGTTGTCGAGCAGTACTTC
CASSLTSGRVVEQYF
>TRBJ1-3|TRBD1|16|NA|TRBV2
TGTGCCAGCAGAGCGGGACAGGGGGTGAATGGAAACACCATATATTTT
CASRAGQGVNGNTIYF
>TRBJ1-5|NA|14|NA|TRBV18
TGTGCCAGCTCACCTGACGCGGGATTCCAGCCCCAGCATTTT
CASSPDAGFQPQHF
>TRBJ2-5|NA|14|NA|TRBV11-2
TGTGCCAGCAGCCAGACTTCTCGCCGGGAGACCCAGTACTTC
CASSQTSRRETQYF
>TRBJ1-2|TRBD1|15|NA|TRBV11-2
TGTGCCAGCAGCTTTGAGGGGACAGCAAACTATGGCTACACCTTC
CASSFEGTANYGYTF
>TRBJ2-5|NA|11|NA|TRBV20-1
TGCAGTGCTGACGACCAAGAGACCCAGTACTTC
CSADDQETQYF
>TRBJ2-7|NA|14|NA|TRBV19
TGTGCCAGTAGTATTGGGCTGCGGGCCTACGAGCAGTACTTC
CASSIGLRAYEQYF
>TRBJ1-1|TRBD1|14|NA|TRBV5-6
TGTGCCAGCAGGGGGGACAGCCGGAACACTGAAGCTTTCTTT
CASRGDSRNTEAFF
>TRBJ1-5|TRBD1|15|few|TRBV6-1
TGTGCCAGCAGTGACGGGACAGGGGTCCAGCAGCCCCAGCATTTT
CASSDGTGVQQPQHF
>TRBJ2-1|TRBD1|19|once|TRBV5-1
TGCGCCAGCAGCCCACATTCGGGACAGACCCTTAAACCGAGCAATGAGCAGTTCTTC
CASSPHSGQTLKPSNEQFF
>TRBJ2-6|NA|14|NA|TRBV6-1
TGTGCCAGCGGGAAGGGGGGTGGGGCCAACGTCCTGACTTTC
CASGKGGGANVLTF
>TRBJ2-2|NA|13|few|TRBV7-9
TGTGCCAGCAGTTCCCGACACACCGGGGAGCTGTTTTTT
CASSSRHTGELFF
>TRBJ2-7|NA|17|NA|TRBV4-2
TGTGCCAGCAGCCAAGGGGTCGAAGGGCCTCGTGGCTACGAGCAGTACTTC
CASSQGVEGPRGYEQYF
>TRBJ1-4|NA|14|NA|TRBV5-1
TGCGCCAGCAGCACGACAGCCGGAAATGAAAAACTGTTTTTT
CASSTTAGNEKLFF
>TRBJ2-3|NA|16|NA|TRBV7-2
TGTGCCAGCAGCCGACGAGGGGGGGCGGGCACAGATACGCAGTATTTT
CASSRRGGAGTDTQYF
>TRBJ1-1|NA|14|NA|TRBV4-3
TGCGCCAGCAGCCAAGAGGGCGGGGGTGACGTAGCTTTCTTT
CASSQEGGGDVAFF
>TRBJ1-1|NA|13|few|TRBV29-1
TGCAGCGTTGAAGAGTCCCAGGGGCTGGGAGCTTTCTTT
CSVEESQGLGAFF
>TRBJ2-5|NA|11|NA|TRBV2
TGTGCCAGCAGTGATTTGGAGACCCAGTACTTC
CASSDLETQYF
>TRBJ2-3|NA|15|NA|TRBV6-8
TGTGCCAGCAATTGGCTCTGGGGTTGCACAGATACGCAGTATTTT
CASNWLWGCTDTQYF
>TRBJ2-7|TRBD2|15|once|TRBV11-3
TGTGCCAGCAGCTTAGGAGCGGGAGCAAACTACGAGCAGTACTTC
CASSLGAGANYEQYF
>TRBJ2-7|NA|14|once|TRBV7-9
TGTGCCAGCAGCTTCTCGGCAATCTCCTACGAGCAGTACTTC
CASSFSAISYEQYF
>TRBJ1-5|NA|13|many|TRBV10-3
TGTGCCAGCGCCATCAGTGAGAGTCAGCCCCAGCATTTT
CASAISESQPQHF
>TRBJ2-1|NA|16|NA|TRBV19
TGTGCCAGTAGTCCCCCGAGTTGGGGCAGATACAATGAGCAGTTCTTC
CASSPPSWGRYNEQFF
>TRBJ2-7|NA|14|NA|TRBV7-8
TGTGCCAGCAGCTTAGAGCGGAACTCCTACGAGCAGTACTTC
CASSLERNSYEQYF
>TRBJ2-5|NA|14|NA|TRBV6-1
TGTGCCAGTAGCGGATCCGGACTCGTGGAGACCCAGTACTTC
CASSGSGLVETQYF
>TRBJ2-7|NA|14|NA|TRBV5-4
TGTGCCAGCAGCTTGGGCGGGGCCCCCCGGGAGCAGTACTTC
CASSLGGAPREQYF
>TRBJ1-5|NA|17|NA|TRBV28
TGTGCCAGCAGTTTATATGGGCAGGGAGTAAGCAATCAGCCCCAGCATTTT
CASSLYGQGVSNQPQHF
>TRBJ1-1|NA|14|few|TRBV15
TGTGCCACCAGCAGAGATGTTGGAAGCGTAGAAGCTTTCTTT
CATSRDVGSVEAFF
>TRBJ2-7|NA|14|NA|TRBV19
TGTGCCAGTAGTATGGGATTCGCGAACTACGAGCAGTACTTC
CASSMGFANYEQYF
>TRBJ2-7|NA|12|NA|TRBV30
TGTGCCTGGAGTCCCTTCTCCTACGAGCAGTACTTC
CAWSPFSYEQYF
>TRBJ1-5|TRBD1|13|once|TRBV6-1
TGTGCCAGCATAAGGACAGGGGATCAGCCCCAGCATTTT
CASIRTGDQPQHF
>TRBJ2-3|NA|15|NA|TRBV5-1
TGCGCCAGCAGCTTGAGAGGGACCGTTGGAGATACGCAGTATTTT
CASSLRGTVGDTQYF
>TRBJ1-1|NA|15|NA|TRBV7-2
TGTGCCAGCAGCTTTTCCGTCTTCTCAAACACTGAAGCTTTCTTT
CASSFSVFSNTEAFF
>TRBJ2-6|NA|14|once|TRBV5-1
TGCGCCAGCAGAAACCCCTCTGGGGCCAACGTCCTGACTTTC
CASRNPSGANVLTF
>TRBJ1-1|NA|13|few|TRBV5-1
TGCGCCAGCAGCTTGCTCGTGAACACTGAAGCTTTCTTT
CASSLLVNTEAFF
>TRBJ2-1|TRBD2|15|NA|TRBV5-1
TGCGCCAGCAGCTTGAGAGGACTAGCGGGAGATGGGCAGTTCTTC
CASSLRGLAGDGQFF
>TRBJ1-2|NA|17|NA|TRBV7-9
TGTGCCAGCAGCTTCCTCTCTGGACAGCTCCGTAACTATGGCTACACCTTC
CASSFLSGQLRNYGYTF
>TRBJ2-1|NA|13|NA|TRBV5-1
TGCGCCAGCAGCTTCGGCGGACACAATGAGCAGTTCTTC
CASSFGGHNEQFF
>TRBJ1-2|NA|12|NA|TRBV7-2
TGTGCCAGCAGCTTAATGAGGAGTGGCTACACCTTC
CASSLMRSGYTF
>TRBJ2-7|TRBD2|16|NA|TRBV27
TGTGCCAGCAGCCCCGTTCGAGCGGGAGGGCCCTACGAGCAGTACTTC
CASSPVRAGGPYEQYF
>TRBJ2-1|NA|15|NA|TRBV6-1
TGTGCCAGCAGTGCCAACCCGGGCTCCTACAATGAGCAGTTCTTC
CASSANPGSYNEQFF
>TRBJ2-1|NA|16|NA|TRBV7-8
TGTGCCAGCAGCTTAGAGTTGAGGGTTTCCTACAATGAGCAGTTCTTC
CASSLELRVSYNEQFF
>TRBJ2-3|NA|16|few|TRBV30
TGTGCCTGGAGGAAGAGTCTCTGGGGGAGTGGAGATACGCAGTATTTT
CAWRKSLWGSGDTQYF
>TRBJ2-1|TRBD2|16|NA|TRBV5-1
TGCGCCAGCAACTCCCAGGGGCTAGCGGGAGGGCATGAGCAGTTCTTC
CASNSQGLAGGHEQFF
>TRBJ1-2|NA|15|NA|TRBV4-1
TGCGCCAGCAGCCAAGGAGGTGGGCCGGGACGAGGCTACACCTTC
CASSQGGGPGRGYTF
>TRBJ2-7|NA|14|NA|TRBV19
TGTGCCAGTAGTATTACGGGTAGCTCCTACGAGCAGTACTTC
CASSITGSSYEQYF
>TRBJ1-2|NA|14|few|TRBV10-3
TGTGCCATCAGTGACCCGCGTGGTGTTCAAGGCTACACCTTC
CAISDPRGVQGYTF
>TRBJ2-3|NA|14|NA|TRBV5-1
TGCGCCAGCGCAGGAGGAGGGGAAACAGATACGCAGTATTTT
CASAGGGETDTQYF
>TRBJ2-7|NA|11|few|TRBV2
TGTGCCAGCAGTGAAGTGCGGGAGCAGTACTTC
CASSEVREQYF
>TRBJ2-7|TRBD1|15|NA|TRBV7-9
TGTGCCAGCAGCTTAGACAGGGACAGGAACTACGAGCAGTACTTC
CASSLDRDRNYEQYF
>TRBJ2-2|TRBD2|15|NA|TRBV19
TGTGCCAGTAGTCGGGAGGCGCGGGTCGCCGGGGAGCTGTTTTTT
CASSREARVAGELFF